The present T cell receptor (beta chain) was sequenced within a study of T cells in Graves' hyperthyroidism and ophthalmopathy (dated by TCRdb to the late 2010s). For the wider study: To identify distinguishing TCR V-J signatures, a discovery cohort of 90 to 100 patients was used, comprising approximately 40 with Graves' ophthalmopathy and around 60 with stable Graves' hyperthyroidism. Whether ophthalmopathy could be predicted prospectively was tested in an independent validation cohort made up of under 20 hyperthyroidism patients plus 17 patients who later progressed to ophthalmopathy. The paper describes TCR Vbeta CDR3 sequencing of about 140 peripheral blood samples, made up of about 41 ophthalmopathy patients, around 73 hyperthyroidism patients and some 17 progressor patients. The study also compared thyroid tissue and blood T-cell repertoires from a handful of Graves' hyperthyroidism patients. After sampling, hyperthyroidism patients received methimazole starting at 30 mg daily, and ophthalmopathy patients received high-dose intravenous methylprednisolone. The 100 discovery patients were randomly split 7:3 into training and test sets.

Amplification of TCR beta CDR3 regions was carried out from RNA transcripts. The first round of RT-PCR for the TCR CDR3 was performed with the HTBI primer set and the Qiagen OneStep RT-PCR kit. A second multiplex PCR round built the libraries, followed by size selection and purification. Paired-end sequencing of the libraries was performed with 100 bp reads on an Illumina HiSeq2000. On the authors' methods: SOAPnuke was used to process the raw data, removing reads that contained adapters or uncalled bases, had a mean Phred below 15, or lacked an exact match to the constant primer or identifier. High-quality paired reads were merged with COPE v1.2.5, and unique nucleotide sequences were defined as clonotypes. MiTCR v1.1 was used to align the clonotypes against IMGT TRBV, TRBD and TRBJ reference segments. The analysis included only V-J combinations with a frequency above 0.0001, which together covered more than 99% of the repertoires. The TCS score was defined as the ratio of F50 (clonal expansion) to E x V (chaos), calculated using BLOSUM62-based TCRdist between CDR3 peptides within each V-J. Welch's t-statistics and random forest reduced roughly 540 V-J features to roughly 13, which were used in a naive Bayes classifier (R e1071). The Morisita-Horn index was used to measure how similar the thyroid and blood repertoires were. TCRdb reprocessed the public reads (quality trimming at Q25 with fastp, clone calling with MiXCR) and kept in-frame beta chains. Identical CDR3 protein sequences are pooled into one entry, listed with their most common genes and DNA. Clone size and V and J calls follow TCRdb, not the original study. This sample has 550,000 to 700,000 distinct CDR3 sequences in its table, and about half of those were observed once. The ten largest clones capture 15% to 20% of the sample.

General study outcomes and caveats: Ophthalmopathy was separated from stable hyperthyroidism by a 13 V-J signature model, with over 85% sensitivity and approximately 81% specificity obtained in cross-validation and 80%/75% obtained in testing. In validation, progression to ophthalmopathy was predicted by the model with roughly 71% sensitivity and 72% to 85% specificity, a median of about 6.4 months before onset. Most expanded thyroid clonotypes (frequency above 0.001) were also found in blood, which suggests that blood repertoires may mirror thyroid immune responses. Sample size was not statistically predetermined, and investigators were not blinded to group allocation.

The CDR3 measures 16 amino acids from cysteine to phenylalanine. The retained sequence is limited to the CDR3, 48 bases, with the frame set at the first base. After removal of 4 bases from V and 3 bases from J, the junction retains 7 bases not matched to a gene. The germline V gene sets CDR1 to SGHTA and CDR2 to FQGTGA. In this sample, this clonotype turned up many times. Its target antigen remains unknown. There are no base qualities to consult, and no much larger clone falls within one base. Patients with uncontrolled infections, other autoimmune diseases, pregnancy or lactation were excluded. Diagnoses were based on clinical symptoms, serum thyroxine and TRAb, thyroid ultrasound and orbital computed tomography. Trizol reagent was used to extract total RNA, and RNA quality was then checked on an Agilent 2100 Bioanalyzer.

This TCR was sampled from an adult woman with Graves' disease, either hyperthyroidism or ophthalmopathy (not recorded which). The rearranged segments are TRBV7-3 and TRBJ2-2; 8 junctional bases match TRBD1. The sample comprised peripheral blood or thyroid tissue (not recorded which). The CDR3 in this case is CASSYLTGEYTGELFF. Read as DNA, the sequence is TGTGCCAGCAGCTACCTGACAGGGGAATACACCGGGGAGCTGTTTTTT.